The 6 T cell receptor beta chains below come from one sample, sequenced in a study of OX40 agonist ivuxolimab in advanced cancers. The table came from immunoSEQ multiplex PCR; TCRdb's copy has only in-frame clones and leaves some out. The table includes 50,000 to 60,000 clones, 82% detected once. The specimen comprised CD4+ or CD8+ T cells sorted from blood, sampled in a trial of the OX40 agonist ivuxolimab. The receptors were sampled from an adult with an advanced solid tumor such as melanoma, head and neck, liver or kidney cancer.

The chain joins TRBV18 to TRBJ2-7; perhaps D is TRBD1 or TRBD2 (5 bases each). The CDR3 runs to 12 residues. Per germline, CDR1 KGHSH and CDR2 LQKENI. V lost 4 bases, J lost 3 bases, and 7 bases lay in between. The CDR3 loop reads CASSQGSYEQYF. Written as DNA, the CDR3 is TGTGCCAGCTCACAGGGGAGCTACGAGCAGTACTTC.

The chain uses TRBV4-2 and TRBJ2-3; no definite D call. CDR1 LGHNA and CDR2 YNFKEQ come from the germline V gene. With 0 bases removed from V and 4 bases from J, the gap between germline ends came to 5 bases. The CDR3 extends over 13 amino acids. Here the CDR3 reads CASSQERADTQYF. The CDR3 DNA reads TGTGCCAGCAGCCAAGAACGCGCAGATACGCAGTATTTT.

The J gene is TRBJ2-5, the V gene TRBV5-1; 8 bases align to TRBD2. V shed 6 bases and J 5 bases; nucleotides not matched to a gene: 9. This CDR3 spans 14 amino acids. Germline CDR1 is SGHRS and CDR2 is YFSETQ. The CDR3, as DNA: TGCGCCAGCACTTCCTCCGGGACTAGGGAGACCCAGTACTTC. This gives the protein CASTSSGTRETQYF.

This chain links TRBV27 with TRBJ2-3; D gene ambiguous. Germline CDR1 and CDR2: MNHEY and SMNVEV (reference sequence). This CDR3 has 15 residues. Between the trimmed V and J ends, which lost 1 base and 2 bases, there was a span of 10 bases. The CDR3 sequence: CASSLWALPTDTQYF. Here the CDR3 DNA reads TGTGCCAGCAGTTTATGGGCGCTACCCACAGATACGCAGTATTTT.

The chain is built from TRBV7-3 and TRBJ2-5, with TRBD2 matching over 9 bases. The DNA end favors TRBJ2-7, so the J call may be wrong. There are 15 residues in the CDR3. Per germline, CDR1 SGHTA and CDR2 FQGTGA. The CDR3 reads CASSLTSGSSYEQYF. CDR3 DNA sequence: TGTGCCAGCAGCTTAACTAGCGGGAGCTCCTACGAGCAGTACTTC.

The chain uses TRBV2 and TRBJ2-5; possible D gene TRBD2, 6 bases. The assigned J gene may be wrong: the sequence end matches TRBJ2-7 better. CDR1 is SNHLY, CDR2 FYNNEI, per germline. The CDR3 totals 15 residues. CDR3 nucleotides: TGTGCCAGCAGTGAAAGGGGCCTAGCGTACTACGAGCAGTACTTC. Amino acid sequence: CASSERGLAYYEQYF.